This is a list of T cell receptor beta chains from one sample in a study of blood T cell repertoires in COVID-19. Produced via immunoSEQ multiplex PCR; TCRdb's table is partial and in-frame only. The sample records about 100,000 clones, about 86% being singletons. Sequencing used PBMCs or T cells enriched from blood (not recorded which). Receptors were obtained from a woman aged 45-59 years who had recovered from COVID-19. Each CDR3 is given with its conserved first and last residue. Each record gives: CDR3 DNA, CDR3 protein, clone size, D gene, V gene, J gene. D genes are given only for firm matches. A row's size may be missing; if present it is once, few, many or a size class.

TGTGCCAGCAGCGACAGGGGGAGCACAGATACGCAGTATTTT	CASSDRGSTDTQYF	few	TRBD1	TRBV5-5	TRBJ2-3
TGCGCCAGCAGCCAAGAGCCGACAGGGTCCGGAAACACCATATATTTT	CASSQEPTGSGNTIYF	-	TRBD1	TRBV4-1	TRBJ1-3
TGTGCCAGTAGTGCCCTGGGGCAGGGTTTATATCAGCCCCAGCATTTT	CASSALGQGLYQPQHF	-	-	TRBV19	TRBJ1-5
TGCGCCAGCAGCCAAGAAGGGGGTGGGACAGCTTTCTTT	CASSQEGGGTAFF	-	-	TRBV4-1	TRBJ1-1
TGTGCCAGTAGCTCCGGACTCAGTGGCTCCTACGAGCAGTACTTC	CASSSGLSGSYEQYF	once	-	TRBV19	TRBJ2-7
TGTGCCTGGGGGGACAGGAACTATGGCTACACCTTC	CAWGDRNYGYTF	-	TRBD1	TRBV30	TRBJ1-2
TGTGCCAGCTCACCCTCGGCGGCAACCAATTCACCCCTCCACTTT	CASSPSAATNSPLHF	-	-	TRBV18	TRBJ1-6
TGTGCCAGCAGTTCAAGAACAGGGGGAGAGGCTGAAGCTTTCTTT	CASSSRTGGEAEAFF	-	TRBD1	TRBV28	TRBJ1-1
TGTGCCAGCAGCGTAGGGGGCGGGAGCACCTACGAGCAGTACTTC	CASSVGGGSTYEQYF	-	TRBD2	TRBV9	TRBJ2-7
TGTGCCAGCAGTTTCCAAGGACAGGGCGGGTACGAGCAGTACTTC	CASSFQGQGGYEQYF	-	TRBD1	TRBV27	TRBJ2-7
TGTGCCAGCAGCGCCGGCGGGAGCGGGGCCGGGGAGCTGTTTTTT	CASSAGGSGAGELFF	-	TRBD2	TRBV7-2	TRBJ2-2
TGTGCCTGCGAGACAGAGCAAGAGACCCAGTACTTC	CACETEQETQYF	-	-	TRBV6-5	TRBJ2-5
TGTGCCTGGGAAAGACAGACCCTAAACACTGAAGCTTTCTTT	CAWERQTLNTEAFF	-	-	TRBV30	TRBJ1-1
TGTGCCGCCCAGGGTAGCGGGAGGGCACACAATGAGCAGTTCTTC	CAAQGSGRAHNEQFF	few	TRBD2	TRBV10-3	TRBJ2-1
TGTGCCAGCAGCCCGCTCGGTTCCGGTCAAGGCTACACCTTC	CASSPLGSGQGYTF	-	-	TRBV3-1/TRBV3-2	TRBJ1-2
TGTGCCAGTAGTATAGATCTCTGGGGGGGCGTGAGGACTGAAGCTTTCTTT	CASSIDLWGGVRTEAFF	-	-	TRBV19	TRBJ1-1
TGCGCCAGCAGCTCCCGGACAGAGAATAATTCACCCCTCCACTTT	CASSSRTENNSPLHF	-	-	TRBV5-1	TRBJ1-6
TGTGCCAGCAGCGTAGGGGTAGCGGGAGGAAGTTACAATGAGCAGTTCTTC	CASSVGVAGGSYNEQFF	-	TRBD2	TRBV9	TRBJ2-1
TGTGCCACCAGCCCCCGCCGCGGTGCCTACAATGAGCAGTTCTTC	CATSPRRGAYNEQFF	-	-	TRBV15	TRBJ2-1
TGTGCCAGCAGCGTAACATGGAGCTCTGGAAACACCATATATTTT	CASSVTWSSGNTIYF	-	-	TRBV9	TRBJ1-3
TGTGCCAGCAGCTTAGCGTCCGGGACTAGCGGATACAATGAGCAGTTCTTC	CASSLASGTSGYNEQFF	-	TRBD2	TRBV7-7	TRBJ2-1
TGTGCCAGCAGTGCCCAGGGGTACTATGGCTACACCTTC	CASSAQGYYGYTF	-	-	TRBV6-2/TRBV6-3	TRBJ1-2
TGCAGTGCTAGTCCGAGCGGGAGAAGTTTTTACAATGAGCAGTTCTTC	CSASPSGRSFYNEQFF	-	TRBD2	TRBV20-1	TRBJ2-1
TGTGCCAGCAGCCGCCCTCCGGGACAGGGGAACACTGAAGCTTTCTTT	CASSRPPGQGNTEAFF	-	TRBD1	TRBV4-2	TRBJ1-1
TGCAGTGCTACGGGGTGGACTGAAGCTTTCTTT	CSATGWTEAFF	once	-	TRBV20-1	TRBJ1-1
TGCGCCAGCAGCTTGGGGAGGACAGGGTTCGGCTACACCTTC	CASSLGRTGFGYTF	once	TRBD1	TRBV5-1	TRBJ1-2
TGTGCCAGCAGCCCCTTATATGATACGCAGTATTTT	CASSPLYDTQYF	-	-	TRBV9	TRBJ2-3
TGCGCCAGCAGTGGGCCCTCCGGAGCGGGAGAAGTCTATGAGCAGTTCTTC	CASSGPSGAGEVYEQFF	few	TRBD2	TRBV10-1	TRBJ2-1